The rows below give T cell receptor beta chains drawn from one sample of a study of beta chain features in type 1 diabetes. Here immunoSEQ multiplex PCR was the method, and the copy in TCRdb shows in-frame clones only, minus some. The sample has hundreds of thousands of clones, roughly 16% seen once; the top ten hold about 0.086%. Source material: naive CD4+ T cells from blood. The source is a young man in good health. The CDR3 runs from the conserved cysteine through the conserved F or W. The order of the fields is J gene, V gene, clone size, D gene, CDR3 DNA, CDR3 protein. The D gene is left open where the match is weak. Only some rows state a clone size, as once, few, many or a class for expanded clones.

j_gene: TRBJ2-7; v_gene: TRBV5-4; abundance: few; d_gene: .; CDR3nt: TGTGCCAGCAGCCGGCCGGGATTCTACGAGCAGTACTTC; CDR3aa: CASSRPGFYEQYF
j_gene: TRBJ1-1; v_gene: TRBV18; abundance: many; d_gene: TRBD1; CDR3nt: TGTGCCAGCTCACCGGTCACAGGGGCACAAAACACTGAAGCTTTCTTT; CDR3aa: CASSPVTGAQNTEAFF
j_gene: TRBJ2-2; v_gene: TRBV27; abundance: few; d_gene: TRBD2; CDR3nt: TGTGCCAGCAGTTTACGCGGGACTAGTAACACCGGGGAGCTGTTTTTT; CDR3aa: CASSLRGTSNTGELFF
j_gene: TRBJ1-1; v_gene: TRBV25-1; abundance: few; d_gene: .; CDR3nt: TGTGCCAGCAGTGGCTACAGGAGGGCTGAAGCTTTCTTT; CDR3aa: CASSGYRRAEAFF
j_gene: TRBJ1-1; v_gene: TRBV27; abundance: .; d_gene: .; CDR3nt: TGTGCCAGCAGTTTATCGGGACAGAACACTGAAGCTTTCTTT; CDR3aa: CASSLSGQNTEAFF
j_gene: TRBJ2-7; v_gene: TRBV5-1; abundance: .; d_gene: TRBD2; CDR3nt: TGCGCCAGCAGCCAGACTAGCGGGAGGGCCTACGAGCAGTACTTC; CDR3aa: CASSQTSGRAYEQYF
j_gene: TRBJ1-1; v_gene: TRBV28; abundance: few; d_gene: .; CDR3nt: TGTGCCAGCAGTCTACAGGTCGCGGCTTTCTTT; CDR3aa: CASSLQVAAFF
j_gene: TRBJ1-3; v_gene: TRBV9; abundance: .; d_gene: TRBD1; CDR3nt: TGTGCCAGCAGCGTAGAGGGGGCTTCTGGAAACACCATATATTTT; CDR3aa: CASSVEGASGNTIYF
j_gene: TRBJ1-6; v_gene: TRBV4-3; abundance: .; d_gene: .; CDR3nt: TGCGCCAGCAGCCAAGACCGGGACGGGAGGTCTTCACCCCTCCACTTT; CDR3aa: CASSQDRDGRSSPLHF
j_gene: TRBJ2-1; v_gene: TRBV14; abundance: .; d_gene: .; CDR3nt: TGTGCCAGCAGCGATACGTTTTTGAGTGAGCAGTTCTTC; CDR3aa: CASSDTFLSEQFF
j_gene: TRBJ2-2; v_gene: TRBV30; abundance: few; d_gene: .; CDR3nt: TGTGCCTGGGCGGGACGCCTGAACACCGGGGAGCTGTTTTTT; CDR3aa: CAWAGRLNTGELFF
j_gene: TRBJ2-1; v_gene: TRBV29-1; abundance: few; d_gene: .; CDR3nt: TGCAGCGTCCCGGGGAAGGACCATTACAATGAGCAGTTCTTC; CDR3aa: CSVPGKDHYNEQFF
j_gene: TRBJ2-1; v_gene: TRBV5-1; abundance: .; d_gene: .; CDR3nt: TGCGCCAGCAGCTTGGGGCAGGTGTCGGTCAATGAGCAGTTCTTC; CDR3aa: CASSLGQVSVNEQFF
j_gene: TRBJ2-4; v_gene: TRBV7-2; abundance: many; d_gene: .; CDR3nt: TGTGCCAGCAGCTTATTGGTGCTAGCCAAAAACATTCAGTACTTC; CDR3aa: CASSLLVLAKNIQYF
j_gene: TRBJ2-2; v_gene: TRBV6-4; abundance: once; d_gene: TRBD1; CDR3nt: TGTGCCAGCAGGGACAGGGGGAACACCGGGGAGCTGTTTTTT; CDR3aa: CASRDRGNTGELFF
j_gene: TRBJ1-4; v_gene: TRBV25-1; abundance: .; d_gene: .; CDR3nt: TGTGCCAGCAGTGAAGGCCAGGGGACTAATGAAAAACTGTTTTTT; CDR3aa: CASSEGQGTNEKLFF
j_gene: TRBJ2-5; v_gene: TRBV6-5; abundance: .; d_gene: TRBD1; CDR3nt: TGTGCCAGCAGCCTTGGGACAGTCCTGCCCATGTACTTC; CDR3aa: CASSLGTVLPMYF
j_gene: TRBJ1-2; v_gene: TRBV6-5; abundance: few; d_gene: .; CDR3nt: TGTGCCAGCAGAGACAGCCCGTACTATGGCTACACCTTC; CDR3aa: CASRDSPYYGYTF
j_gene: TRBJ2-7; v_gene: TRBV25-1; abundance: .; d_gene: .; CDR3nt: TGTGCCAGCAGTGAATCAGGGGTGCGAATGTACTTC; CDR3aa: CASSESGVRMYF
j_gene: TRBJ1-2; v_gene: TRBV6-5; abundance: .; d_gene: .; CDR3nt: TGTGCCAGCAGTTACGTCAGAACGGATGGCTACACCTTC; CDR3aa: CASSYVRTDGYTF
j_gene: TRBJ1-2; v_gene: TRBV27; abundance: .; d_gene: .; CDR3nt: TGTGCCAGCAGTTTGACGGCGTCAGGGAACAGGGATGGCTACACCTTC; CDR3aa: CASSLTASGNRDGYTF
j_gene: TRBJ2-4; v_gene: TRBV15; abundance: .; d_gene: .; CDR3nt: TGTGCCACCAGCAGAGCCGAGAAAAACATTCAGTACTTC; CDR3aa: CATSRAEKNIQYF
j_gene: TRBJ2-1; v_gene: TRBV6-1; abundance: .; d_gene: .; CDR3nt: TGTGCCAGCAGTGAAGCGGGGGGGCCGATAAATGAGCAGTTCTTC; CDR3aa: CASSEAGGPINEQFF
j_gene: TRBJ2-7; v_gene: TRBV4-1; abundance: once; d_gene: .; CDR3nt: TGCGCCAGCAGCGGACGGGAGTCACTCCTGTACGAGCAGTACTTC; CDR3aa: CASSGRESLLYEQYF
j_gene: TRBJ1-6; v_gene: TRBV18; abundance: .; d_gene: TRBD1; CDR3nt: TGTGCCAGCTCACCTGGACAGGGTGGTTCACCCCTCCACTTT; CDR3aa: CASSPGQGGSPLHF
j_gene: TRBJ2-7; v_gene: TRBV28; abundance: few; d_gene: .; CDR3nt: TGTGCCAGCAGACTAGGGGTTGGAGGAGGGGCCTCCTACGAGCAGTACTTC; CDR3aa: CASRLGVGGGASYEQYF
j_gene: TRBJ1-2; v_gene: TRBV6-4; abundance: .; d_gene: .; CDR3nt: TGTGCCAGCCGGGGGCGGCTTAACTATGGCTACACCTTC; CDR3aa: CASRGRLNYGYTF
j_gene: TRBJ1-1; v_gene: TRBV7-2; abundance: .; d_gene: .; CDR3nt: TGTGCCAGCAGCTTAGCGACTGGGGGGAGGACTGAAGCTTTCTTT; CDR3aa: CASSLATGGRTEAFF
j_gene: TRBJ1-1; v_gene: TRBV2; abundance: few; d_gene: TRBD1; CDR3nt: TGTGCCAACAGACAGGGGAACACTGAAGCTTTCTTT; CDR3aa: CANRQGNTEAFF
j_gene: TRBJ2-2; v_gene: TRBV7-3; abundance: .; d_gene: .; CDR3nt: TGTGCCAGCAGCTACGGCGTGGTCACCGGGGAGCTGTTTTTT; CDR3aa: CASSYGVVTGELFF
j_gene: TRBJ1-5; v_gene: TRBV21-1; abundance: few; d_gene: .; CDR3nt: TGTGCCAGCAGCAAAGATTCAATTAATCAGCCCCAGCATTTT; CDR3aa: CASSKDSINQPQHF
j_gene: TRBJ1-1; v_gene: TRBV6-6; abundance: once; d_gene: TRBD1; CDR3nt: TGTGCCAGCAGTTACCTCCGGGACAGGGCCACTGAAGCTTTCTTT; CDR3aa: CASSYLRDRATEAFF
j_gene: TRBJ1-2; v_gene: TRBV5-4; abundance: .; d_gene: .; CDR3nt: TGTGCCAGCAGCCTGGACTTACTAATCTATGGCTACACCTTC; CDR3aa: CASSLDLLIYGYTF
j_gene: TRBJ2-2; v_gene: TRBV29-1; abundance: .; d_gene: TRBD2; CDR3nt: TGCACCCAAACCTCCCGACTAGCGGGGGTGAACACCGGGGAGCTGTTTTTT; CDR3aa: CTQTSRLAGVNTGELFF
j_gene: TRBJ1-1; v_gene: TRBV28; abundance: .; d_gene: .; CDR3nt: TGTGCCAGCAGTACACTGGGGCAACGGAACACTGAAGCTTTCTTT; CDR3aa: CASSTLGQRNTEAFF
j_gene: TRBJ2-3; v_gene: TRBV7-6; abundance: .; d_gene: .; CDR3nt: TGTGCCAGCAGCCCACGGAGGGCGGGCGCAGATACGCAGTATTTT; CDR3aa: CASSPRRAGADTQYF
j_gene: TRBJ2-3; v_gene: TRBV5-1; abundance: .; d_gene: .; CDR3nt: TGCGCCAGCAGCTTGGACGGACCCAGAGATACGCAGTATTTT; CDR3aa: CASSLDGPRDTQYF
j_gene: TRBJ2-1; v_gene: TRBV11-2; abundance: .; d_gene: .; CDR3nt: TGTGCCAGCAGCTTAGGGGGAGGCGGTAACAATGAGCAGTTCTTC; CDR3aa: CASSLGGGGNNEQFF
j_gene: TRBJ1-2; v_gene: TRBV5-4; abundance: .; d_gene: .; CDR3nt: TGTGCCAGCAGCTGGGACGGTAACTATGGCTACACCTTC; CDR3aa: CASSWDGNYGYTF
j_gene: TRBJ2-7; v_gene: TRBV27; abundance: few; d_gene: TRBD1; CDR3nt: TGTGCCAGCAGTGACACCGGGACAGGGGACGAGCAGTACTTC; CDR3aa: CASSDTGTGDEQYF